A selection of T cell receptor beta chains follows, all from one sample in a study of CD8+CD57+ T cells in acquired aplastic anemia. TCRdb re-called the reads through MiXCR, storing one row per CDR3 protein. This sample has over 150,000 distinct CDR3 sequences, with 65% to 75% found just once. Source material: sorted CD4+, CD8+, or CD8+CD57+ T cells (not recorded which) from PBMCs. These receptors all stem from a human donor with aplastic anemia. The CDR3 runs from the conserved cysteine through the conserved F or W. The D gene is left open where the match is weak. Part of the rows lack a size; the others show once, few, many or a class for expanded clones.

CDR3 protein: CASSADREAGELFF; CDR3 DNA: TGTGCCAGCAGCGCCGACAGGGAAGCCGGGGAGCTGTTTTTT; V gene: TRBV9; clone size: .; D gene: TRBD1; J gene: TRBJ2-2
CDR3 protein: CASSLVTRGGAFF; CDR3 DNA: TGTGCCAGCAGTTTGGTAACGAGGGGGGGAGCTTTCTTT; V gene: TRBV12-3/TRBV12-4; clone size: .; D gene: .; J gene: TRBJ1-1
CDR3 protein: CSVVGTGGSLHF; CDR3 DNA: TGCAGCGTTGTAGGGACAGGGGGCTCCCTCCACTTT; V gene: TRBV29-1; clone size: .; D gene: TRBD1; J gene: TRBJ1-6
CDR3 protein: CASSPSGDGQYF; CDR3 DNA: TGTGCCAGCAGCCCGTCCGGGGACGGGCAGTACTTC; V gene: TRBV7-2; clone size: .; D gene: .; J gene: TRBJ2-7
CDR3 protein: CASSQGLAGGGQETQYF; CDR3 DNA: TGTGCCAGCAGCCAGGGACTAGCGGGGGGAGGTCAAGAGACCCAGTACTTC; V gene: TRBV7-6; clone size: .; D gene: TRBD2; J gene: TRBJ2-5
CDR3 protein: CASSLQGVWSPLHF; CDR3 DNA: TGTGCCAGTAGTCTACAGGGGGTTTGGTCACCCCTCCACTTT; V gene: TRBV19; clone size: few; D gene: TRBD1; J gene: TRBJ1-6
CDR3 protein: CASSLNSAVQPQHF; CDR3 DNA: TGTGCCAGCAGCCTAAATAGTGCTGTTCAGCCCCAGCATTTT; V gene: TRBV7-9; clone size: .; D gene: .; J gene: TRBJ1-5
CDR3 protein: CASKRQGAGELFF; CDR3 DNA: TGTGCCAGCAAAAGACAGGGGGCCGGGGAGCTGTTTTTT; V gene: TRBV2; clone size: .; D gene: TRBD1; J gene: TRBJ2-2
CDR3 protein: CSVEADNRAGANVLTF; CDR3 DNA: TGCAGCGTTGAGGCCGATAACAGGGCTGGGGCCAACGTCCTGACTTTC; V gene: TRBV29-1; clone size: .; D gene: .; J gene: TRBJ2-6
CDR3 protein: CASSRGGTGELFF; CDR3 DNA: TGTGCCAGCAGTCGAGGGGGCACCGGGGAGCTGTTTTTT; V gene: TRBV25-1; clone size: once; D gene: .; J gene: TRBJ2-2
CDR3 protein: CSARDLGQDTGELFF; CDR3 DNA: TGCAGTGCTAGAGATCTAGGGCAGGACACCGGGGAGCTGTTTTTT; V gene: TRBV20-1; clone size: .; D gene: .; J gene: TRBJ2-2
CDR3 protein: CASSLDGISNQPQHF; CDR3 DNA: TGTGCCAGCAGCTTGGATGGAATAAGCAATCAGCCCCAGCATTTT; V gene: TRBV7-3; clone size: few; D gene: .; J gene: TRBJ1-5
CDR3 protein: CAISRSDSPLHF; CDR3 DNA: TGTGCCATCAGCCGCAGTGATTCACCCCTCCACTTT; V gene: TRBV10-3; clone size: .; D gene: .; J gene: TRBJ1-6
CDR3 protein: CASSIGTQETQYF; CDR3 DNA: TGTGCCAGTAGTATAGGGACCCAAGAGACCCAGTACTTC; V gene: TRBV19; clone size: few; D gene: .; J gene: TRBJ2-5
CDR3 protein: CASSLSDRGPRGTEAFF; CDR3 DNA: TGCGCCAGCAGCTTGAGTGACAGGGGGCCGCGGGGCACTGAAGCTTTCTTT; V gene: TRBV5-1; clone size: .; D gene: TRBD1; J gene: TRBJ1-1
CDR3 protein: CATSRRGGGTDTQYF; CDR3 DNA: TGTGCCACCAGCAGGAGGGGCGGGGGCACAGATACGCAGTATTTT; V gene: TRBV15; clone size: .; D gene: .; J gene: TRBJ2-3
CDR3 protein: CATSDGTSGRAYEQYF; CDR3 DNA: TGTGCCACCAGTGACGGGACTAGCGGGAGGGCCTACGAGCAGTACTTC; V gene: TRBV24-1; clone size: few; D gene: TRBD2; J gene: TRBJ2-7
CDR3 protein: CSAPKAGTETQYF; CDR3 DNA: TGCAGTGCTCCCAAGGCAGGGACGGAGACCCAGTACTTC; V gene: TRBV20-1; clone size: .; D gene: .; J gene: TRBJ2-5
CDR3 protein: CASSQDRGREQYF; CDR3 DNA: TGCGCCAGCAGCCAGGACAGGGGGAGGGAGCAGTACTTC; V gene: TRBV4-1; clone size: few; D gene: TRBD1; J gene: TRBJ2-7
CDR3 protein: CASSDSSQGVNVLTF; CDR3 DNA: TGTGCCAGCAGTGACTCGAGTCAGGGGGTCAACGTCCTGACTTTC; V gene: TRBV6-4; clone size: many; D gene: TRBD1; J gene: TRBJ2-6
CDR3 protein: CASSRGTQIYNEQFF; CDR3 DNA: TGTGCCAGTAGTCGCGGGACACAAATATACAATGAGCAGTTCTTC; V gene: TRBV19; clone size: .; D gene: .; J gene: TRBJ2-1
CDR3 protein: CASSWRYQETQYF; CDR3 DNA: TGTGCCAGCAGCTGGAGATACCAAGAGACCCAGTACTTC; V gene: TRBV7-9; clone size: .; D gene: .; J gene: TRBJ2-5
CDR3 protein: CASSRGTGGNQPQHF; CDR3 DNA: TGTGCCAGCAGTCGGGGGACAGGGGGGAATCAGCCCCAGCATTTT; V gene: TRBV19; clone size: .; D gene: TRBD1; J gene: TRBJ1-5
CDR3 protein: CASTVQSNQPQHF; CDR3 DNA: TGTGCCAGCACCGTACAGAGCAATCAGCCCCAGCATTTT; V gene: TRBV2; clone size: .; D gene: .; J gene: TRBJ1-5
CDR3 protein: CASNPGGVSYEQYF; CDR3 DNA: TGTGCCAGTAACCCAGGAGGCGTTTCCTACGAGCAGTACTTC; V gene: TRBV19; clone size: .; D gene: .; J gene: TRBJ2-7
CDR3 protein: CSAKSGTYEQYF; CDR3 DNA: TGCAGCGCCAAAAGCGGGACCTACGAGCAGTACTTC; V gene: TRBV29-1; clone size: .; D gene: TRBD2; J gene: TRBJ2-7
CDR3 protein: CASSPAVKGYGYTF; CDR3 DNA: TGTGCCAGCAGCCCGGCGGTAAAGGGGTATGGCTACACCTTC; V gene: TRBV7-7; clone size: once; D gene: .; J gene: TRBJ1-2
CDR3 protein: CASNSGQNSPLHF; CDR3 DNA: TGTGCCAGTAACTCGGGACAGAATTCACCCCTCCACTTT; V gene: TRBV19; clone size: .; D gene: TRBD1; J gene: TRBJ1-6
CDR3 protein: CSAKDRTNEKLFF; CDR3 DNA: TGCAGCGCCAAGGACAGAACTAATGAAAAACTGTTTTTT; V gene: TRBV29-1; clone size: .; D gene: .; J gene: TRBJ1-4
CDR3 protein: CASGEVGANSPLHF; CDR3 DNA: TGTGCCTCCGGGGAGGTAGGGGCCAATTCACCCCTCCACTTT; V gene: TRBV5-4; clone size: .; D gene: .; J gene: TRBJ1-6
CDR3 protein: CASSLWGLETQYF; CDR3 DNA: TGTGCCAGCAGCCTTTGGGGGTTAGAGACCCAGTACTTC; V gene: TRBV7-2; clone size: .; D gene: .; J gene: TRBJ2-5
CDR3 protein: CASSSNYGYTF; CDR3 DNA: TGTGCCAGCAGTTCTAACTATGGCTACACCTTC; V gene: TRBV6-5; clone size: few; D gene: .; J gene: TRBJ1-2
CDR3 protein: CSAYRIRGQPQHF; CDR3 DNA: TGCAGTGCTTATCGGATTAGGGGTCAGCCCCAGCATTTT; V gene: TRBV20-1; clone size: .; D gene: .; J gene: TRBJ1-5
CDR3 protein: CSARDLGEEQYF; CDR3 DNA: TGCAGTGCTAGAGATCTAGGAGAGGAGCAGTACTTC; V gene: TRBV20-1; clone size: .; D gene: .; J gene: TRBJ2-7
CDR3 protein: CASRLAGGRIGLTYEQYF; CDR3 DNA: TGTGCCAGCAGACTAGCGGGGGGCCGCATAGGGTTAACCTACGAGCAGTACTTC; V gene: TRBV2; clone size: few; D gene: TRBD2; J gene: TRBJ2-7
CDR3 protein: CASNSRRVEQFF; CDR3 DNA: TGTGCCAGCAATAGTCGGAGGGTTGAGCAGTTCTTC; V gene: TRBV2; clone size: .; D gene: .; J gene: TRBJ2-1
CDR3 protein: CASSQGEGGGTDTQYF; CDR3 DNA: TGTGCCAGCAGCCAAGGTGAGGGGGGCGGCACAGATACGCAGTATTTT; V gene: TRBV4-2; clone size: .; D gene: .; J gene: TRBJ2-3
CDR3 protein: CASSGSGRSNTGELFF; CDR3 DNA: TGTGCCAGCAGCGGTAGCGGGAGATCGAACACCGGGGAGCTGTTTTTT; V gene: TRBV9; clone size: .; D gene: TRBD2; J gene: TRBJ2-2
CDR3 protein: CASSRQEGSPLHF; CDR3 DNA: TGTGCCAGCAGCCGACAGGAGGGTTCACCCCTCCACTTT; V gene: TRBV3-1; clone size: .; D gene: .; J gene: TRBJ1-6
CDR3 protein: CAISEGRIHSNQPQHF; CDR3 DNA: TGTGCCATCAGTGAGGGGCGGATTCATAGCAATCAGCCCCAGCATTTT; V gene: TRBV10-3; clone size: .; D gene: .; J gene: TRBJ1-5
CDR3 protein: CATSRQGSSPQHF; CDR3 DNA: TGTGCCACCAGCCGTCAGGGTTCTTCGCCCCAGCATTTT; V gene: TRBV15; clone size: .; D gene: .; J gene: TRBJ1-5
CDR3 protein: CASSIGQYNQPQHF; CDR3 DNA: TGTGCCAGTAGTATAGGGCAGTACAATCAGCCCCAGCATTTT; V gene: TRBV19; clone size: .; D gene: .; J gene: TRBJ1-5
CDR3 protein: CSARETGGPHYYEQYF; CDR3 DNA: TGCAGTGCTAGAGAGACAGGGGGACCACATTACTACGAGCAGTACTTC; V gene: TRBV20-1; clone size: .; D gene: TRBD1; J gene: TRBJ2-7
CDR3 protein: CDSSSGSNQPQHF; CDR3 DNA: TGCGACAGCAGCTCGGGAAGCAATCAGCCCCAGCATTTT; V gene: TRBV5-1; clone size: .; D gene: .; J gene: TRBJ1-5
CDR3 protein: CASSFGGLETQYF; CDR3 DNA: TGTGCCAGCAGCTTCGGGGGGCTAGAGACCCAGTACTTC; V gene: TRBV7-9; clone size: .; D gene: .; J gene: TRBJ2-5
CDR3 protein: CASSLWGTTGRKRETQYF; CDR3 DNA: TGTGCCAGCAGCTTGTGGGGGACGACAGGGCGAAAACGGGAGACCCAGTACTTC; V gene: TRBV5-8; clone size: .; D gene: TRBD1; J gene: TRBJ2-5